This T cell receptor beta chain comes out of a study of blood T cell repertoires in COVID-19. Study information: Samples came from the United States, Italy and Spain, spanning acute and convalescent COVID-19. Sources were T cells, B-cell-depleted T cells, or PBMCs; the material itself was cDNA or gDNA.

Profiled with immunoSEQ multiplex PCR; TCRdb holds only in-frame clones, not every one. The repertoire has about 80,000 clones, approximately 88% of them found once; the top ten carry more than 5.5%. This clonotype was obtained from a woman of 80 years or more with acute or convalescent COVID-19. What was sequenced was peripheral blood.

CDR3 amino acids: CASRAYNEQFF. In nucleotides, the CDR3 is TGTGCCAGCAGGGCTTACAATGAGCAGTTCTTC. J is TRBJ2-1 and V is TRBV2; the D is unclear. The CDR3 is made up of 11 amino acids. V gave up 6 bases and J gave up 4 bases, with 4 bases separating them. Germline V CDR1 and CDR2: SNHLY, FYNNEI.